Listed here are 15 T cell receptor beta chains from one sample, sequenced in a study of beta chain features in type 1 diabetes. Every isolated RNA sample was fully reverse transcribed, so sequencing captured expressed TCRB transcripts. Sequencing was performed with immunoSEQ multiplex PCR; in TCRdb, only in-frame clones are kept and a portion is missing. The data contain tens of thousands of clones, more than 60% of them seen just once; the ten biggest clones take up over 2%. Sequencing input: Tregs from blood. The source is a woman aged 40 to 50 in good health.

This clone has just a few counts. In DNA form, the CDR3 reads TGTGCCAGCAGCGCGGACAGGCTCTCCTACGAGCAGTACTTC. Its protein is CASSADRLSYEQYF. The rearrangement links TRBV7-2 to TRBJ2-7; TRBD1 aligns across 7 bases. This CDR3 spans 14 amino acids. CDR1 and CDR2 from the germline V gene are SGHTA and FQGNSA. V shed 5 bases and J 0 bases; nucleotides not matched to a gene: 4.

The V and J genes are TRBV18 and TRBJ2-4; D remains unclear. Germline V gives CDR1 KGHSH, CDR2 LQKENI. V lost 1 base and J lost 8, with 9 bases in between. CDR3 size: 13 residues. CDR3 amino acids: CASSPRRSDIQYF. The DNA for the CDR3 is TGTGCCAGCTCACCACGCAGGTCGGACATTCAGTACTTC.

As regards this clone: At one of its ends the junction is not consistent with the germline gene, which may arise from a read error. The J gene is TRBJ1-3, the V gene TRBV2; the D gene is possibly TRBD1 (5 bases). Germline lookup yields CDR1 SNHLY and CDR2 FYNNEI. There are 14 residues in the CDR3. The CDR3 is CASTVGDSRNTIYF. Written as DNA, the CDR3 is TGTGCCAGCACAGTAGGGGACTCTCGAAACACCATATATTTT. Using reference TRBV2 and TRBJ1-3 for the parts outside the CDR3, the full variable domain is EPEVTQTPSHQVTQMGQEVILRCVPISNHLYFYWYRQILGQKVEFLVSFYNNEISEKSEIFDDQFSVERPDGSNFTLKIRSTKLEDSAMYFCASTVGDSRNTIYFGEGSWLTVV.

The rearrangement links TRBV5-1 to TRBJ2-2, with D perhaps matching TRBD1 (5 bases). The CDR3 is made up of 15 amino acids. CDR1 is SGHRS and CDR2 is YFSETQ in the germline V gene. V lost 4 bases, J lost 7 bases, and 17 bases lay in between. Here the CDR3 DNA reads TGCGCCAGCAGCGGGAATACTCAAAGGGGCGGGGAGCTGTTTTTT. It codes for CASSGNTQRGGELFF.

The V gene is TRBV4-2, the J gene TRBJ2-3; 13 bases are shared with TRBD2. Germline values: CDR1 LGHNA, CDR2 YNFKEQ. This CDR3 comprises 15 residues. The ends lost 0 bases at V and 14 bases at J; junction bases unmatched: 8. CDR3 protein: CASSQDGLAGAARYF. CDR3 in DNA: TGTGCCAGCAGCCAAGATGGACTAGCGGGGGCCGCCCGGTATTTT.

The DNA of the CDR3 is TGTGCCAGTAGGGGACTAGGGCGAGAGCAGTACTTC. Its protein product is CASRGLGREQYF. The chain combines TRBV19 with TRBJ2-7, with TRBD2 matching 8 bases. The CDR3 consists of 12 residues. Germline V CDR1 and CDR2: LNHDA, SQIVND (reference sequence). V lost 6 bases to trimming and J lost 7 bases; unmatched junction nucleotides: 5.

The gene calls are TRBV5-6 and TRBJ2-3, with 8 positions matching TRBD1. The CDR3 covers 16 residues. The germline V gene encodes CDR1 SGHDT and CDR2 YYEEEE. V was clipped by 2 bases and J by 3 bases; unmatched bases: 8. The CDR3 is CASSFWTGWRTDTQYF. The CDR3 coding sequence is TGTGCCAGCAGCTTTTGGACAGGGTGGCGAACAGATACGCAGTATTTT.

This clone was found once. The same CDR3 arises from other DNA sequences in this sample as well. The V gene is TRBV6-5, the J gene TRBJ2-7; 7 bases match TRBD1. V gave up 5 bases and J gave up 8 bases; unmatched junction bases: 6. In germline, CDR1 is MNHEY, CDR2 SVGAGI. There are 12 residues in the CDR3. The DNA of the CDR3 is TGTGCCAGCAGTCTTACAGGGGCCAAGCAGTACTTC. Residues: CASSLTGAKQYF.

Only a few counts were recorded for this clone. V gene TRBV14 combines with J gene TRBJ2-2; D uncertain. With 5 bases removed from V and 1 base from J, the gap between germline ends came to 11 bases. Germline CDR1 SGHDN, CDR2 FVKESK. The CDR3 has 15 residues. CDR3 DNA: TGTGCCAGCAGCTTGCGACTGGGGAACACCGGGGAGCTGTTTTTT. This translates into CASSLRLGNTGELFF.

This chain uses TRBV6-5 with TRBJ1-4; 8 bases are shared with TRBD1. This CDR3 region has 16 residues. V shed 2 bases, J shed 4 bases, and the junction held 6 bases outside the gene matches. Germline lookup yields CDR1 MNHEY and CDR2 SVGAGI. CDR3 in amino acids: CASSYARGLGNEKLFF. Written as DNA, the CDR3 is TGTGCCAGCAGTTACGCCAGGGGGCTGGGTAATGAAAAACTGTTTTTT.

The sample holds a few counts of this clone. This chain joins TRBV11-2 and TRBJ2-5; no clear D gene. The CDR3 length is 14 residues. Trimming took off 4 bases at V and 9 bases at J, with 18 bases between the two ends. The germline CDR1 and CDR2 sequences are SGHAT and FQNNGV. CDR3 in amino acids: CASSYTTSFAAQYF. As DNA, the CDR3 is TGTGCCAGCAGCTATACTACATCCTTTGCGGCCCAGTACTTC.

The V and J genes are TRBV7-9 and TRBJ2-3; D call uncertain. Trimming cost V 2 bases and J 2 bases, with 11 bases left between them. This CDR3 is built from 15 residues. Germline V CDR1 and CDR2: SEHNR, FQNEAQ (reference sequence). DNA of the CDR3: TGTGCCAGCAGCTTATTGGGCCAAAACACAGATACGCAGTATTTT. Translating it yields CASSLLGQNTDTQYF.

CDR3 in amino acids: CASRDQGSYEQYF. The CDR3 DNA reads as TGTGCCAGCAGAGACCAGGGTTCCTACGAGCAGTACTTC. The chain couples TRBV2 to TRBJ2-7, with D perhaps TRBD1 (5 bases). This CDR3 spans 13 amino acids. CDR1 is SNHLY and CDR2 is FYNNEI in the germline V gene. Trimming stripped 6 bases from V and 1 base from J, with 10 bases between.

The J gene is TRBJ2-7, the V gene TRBV5-4; D might be TRBD1 (6 bases). The germline V gene encodes CDR1 SGHNT and CDR2 YYREEE (reference sequence). V was clipped by 4 bases and J by 1 base, with 18 bases between them. The CDR3 has 16 amino acids. DNA of the CDR3: TGTGCCAGCAGCCCCGACCAGGGGTATGGATCCTACGAGCAGTACTTC. It yields the protein CASSPDQGYGSYEQYF.

The table lists this clone with a few counts. The chain employs TRBV19 and TRBJ2-3, with a possible D match to TRBD2 (5 bases). The V gene lost 10 bases and the J gene lost 5 bases, with 19 bases spanning the gap. This CDR3 spans 14 amino acids. Germline assignment: CDR1 LNHDA and CDR2 SQIVND (reference sequence). The CDR3 region is CATGLGWPVDTQYF. The CDR3 DNA reads as TGTGCCACCGGACTGGGGTGGCCGGTAGATACGCAGTATTTT.